Listed below are T cell receptor beta chains from one sample, sequenced in a study of regulatory T cells in long-lasting Graves disease. TCRdb re-derived calls from the multiplex PCR reads in MiXCR, one entry per CDR3 protein. The sample includes over 500,000 distinct CDR3 sequences, 16% of them seen just once. These sequences were also reported in another study, on T cells in Graves' hyperthyroidism and ophthalmopathy.

This material consisted of peripheral blood mononuclear cells (PBMCs), taken at new diagnosis, from a patient treated with antithyroid drugs. Receptors were obtained from a woman aged 25-40 years with Graves disease. Each CDR3 is given with its conserved first and last residue.

cdr3_aa v_call
CASTQSIAGGGDTQYF TRBV12-3/TRBV12-4
CAISESNSALFGGNEQYF TRBV10-3
CASSLGYAAAKGYEQYF TRBV7-2
CASSWGGKSNQPQHF TRBV5-4
CASRDSGLNSPLHF TRBV9
CASSLSASGGMAQYF TRBV27
CASSQADLRPAFF TRBV3-1
CASSEAGRAYSNQPQHF TRBV2
CASRSTGSYSSNQPQHF TRBV6-2/TRBV6-3
CSARDFGTSGRAGELFF TRBV20-1
CAWSAAAANEKLFF TRBV30
CASSVNTGELFF TRBV27
CASSSLGGEGYNEQFF TRBV7-3
CASSYSRLEGEKLFF TRBV6-2/TRBV6-3
CASSLVGSKETQYF TRBV5-1
CAISAQQAYEQYF TRBV10-3
CASSGDRGAYF TRBV2
CSASSVSYNEQFF TRBV29-1
CASVTGGFGSEAFF TRBV6-1
CASSPRGAGATTDTQYF TRBV19
CASRPGGGGWNSPLHF TRBV28
CASRPGLNTEAFF TRBV7-2
CASSRDLSNSPLHF TRBV2
CASSYEDPISGNTIYF TRBV6-2/TRBV6-3
CASSLDPGQGMDYGYTF TRBV28
CASSPGTSENTEAFF TRBV28
CSASSGSGAQPQHF TRBV20-1
CASSDSLATSGRNEQFF TRBV6-2/TRBV6-3
CASSYSGTGYETQYF TRBV6-5
CASSKPGYEQYF TRBV5-1
CATSREAGGRTYEQYF TRBV15
CASSQQRGYGYTF TRBV3-1
CASSGRAYDEQFF TRBV3-1
CASSRVLAGYQETQYF TRBV14
CASSPDLFLETQYF TRBV18
CASSADRAADTQYF TRBV6-2/TRBV6-3
CSARDRVRLDSPLHF TRBV20-1
CASSTFSYEQYF TRBV28
CSAQRGAQSYNEQFF TRBV20-1
CSSNRGLSNEQFF TRBV20-1
CSAVRDWGEKLFF TRBV29-1
CATERSGRAIDTQYF TRBV10-3
CASSPKGGGTSQPQHF TRBV27
CASSRTWGSSKETQYF TRBV7-2
CASSQGRGYGYTF TRBV12-3/TRBV12-4
CASSEGGWKGNEQFF TRBV2
CASSSLQGFNTGELFF TRBV7-9
CASSVDTGGRVYGYTF TRBV9
CASSYGTPPDTQYF TRBV6-2/TRBV6-3
CACGDNGSPLHF TRBV30
CASSPTFPGEQYF TRBV18
CASSQGTGGLSPLHF TRBV3-1
CASSLLPIGTSGSNSKETQYF TRBV7-6